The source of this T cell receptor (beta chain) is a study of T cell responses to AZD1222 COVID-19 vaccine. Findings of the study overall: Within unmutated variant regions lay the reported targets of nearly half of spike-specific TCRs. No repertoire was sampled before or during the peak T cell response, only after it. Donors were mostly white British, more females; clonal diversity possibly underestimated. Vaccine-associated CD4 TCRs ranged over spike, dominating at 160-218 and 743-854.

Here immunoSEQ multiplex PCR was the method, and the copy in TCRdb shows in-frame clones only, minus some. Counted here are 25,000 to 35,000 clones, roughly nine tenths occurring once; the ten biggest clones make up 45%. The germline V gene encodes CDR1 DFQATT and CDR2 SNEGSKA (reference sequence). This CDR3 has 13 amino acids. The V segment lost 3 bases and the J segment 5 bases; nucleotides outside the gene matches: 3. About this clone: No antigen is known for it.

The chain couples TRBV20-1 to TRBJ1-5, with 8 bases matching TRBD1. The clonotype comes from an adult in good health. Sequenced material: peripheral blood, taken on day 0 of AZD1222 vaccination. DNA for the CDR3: TGCAGTGCTAGTGCAGGGGGCGATCAGCCCCAGCATTTT. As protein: CSASAGGDQPQHF.